These 7 T cell receptor beta chains originate from one sample sequenced in a study of blood T cells in healthy people across ages. The authors ran a second PCR of roughly 7 to 11 cycles using a sample-barcoded 5' primer and a J-beta primer mix. TCRdb itself ran the 5' RACE reads through MiXCR, one entry per CDR3 protein. Of roughly 790,000 distinct CDR3 sequences listed, about 42% were seen once; the top ten hold around 20%. The sample taken for sequencing was blood. All receptors derive from a woman between 55 and 75 years old in good health.

Only one count was recorded for this clonotype. The rearrangement joins TRBV7-2 to TRBJ1-1; a weak D match, TRBD1 (5 bases). Germline CDR1 reads SGHTA; CDR2 reads FQGNSA. V dropped 5 bases and J dropped 4 bases, with 11 bases sitting between them. CDR3 size: 13 residues. The CDR3 here is CASSVGAATEAFF. CDR3 coding DNA: TGTGCCAGCAGCGTAGGGGCAGCCACTGAAGCTTTCTTT.

V and J are TRBV12-3 or TRBV12-4 and TRBJ1-5; 7 positions agree with TRBD1. This CDR3 spans 14 amino acids. The ends lost 6 bases at V and 3 bases at J; junction bases unmatched: 5. The CDR3: CASRETGPNQPQHF. The CDR3 coding sequence is TGTGCCAGCAGGGAGACAGGGCCCAATCAGCCCCAGCATTTT.

A few counts support this clonotype. CDR3 region: CASSLWGVNTEAFF. In DNA, the CDR3 is TGCGCCAGCAGCTTGTGGGGGGTAAACACTGAAGCTTTCTTT. The V call is TRBV5-1, the J call TRBJ1-1, with a tentative D call TRBD1 (5 bases). Per germline, CDR1 SGHRS and CDR2 YFSETQ. Trimming left V 1 base short and J 2 bases short, with 9 bases between. The CDR3 is 14 amino acids.

The chain has TRBV2 and TRBJ1-1; D is uncertain. From germline, CDR1 is SNHLY and CDR2 FYNNEI. Trimming shortened V by 10 bases and J by 1 base, and 13 bases separated the two germline ends. There are 13 residues in the CDR3. The CDR3 region has the DNA TGTGCCACCGCAAACCGGCAGAACACTGAAGCTTTCTTT. Amino acids: CATANRQNTEAFF.

The CDR3, as DNA: TGCAGTGCTAGAAAACCGTCCGGGACTAGCGGGTCAGATACGCAGTATTTT. This codes for CSARKPSGTSGSDTQYF. The V call is TRBV20-1, the J call TRBJ2-3; 12 nucleotides line up with TRBD2. Germline CDR1 and CDR2: DFQATT and SNEGSKA (reference sequence). This CDR3 comprises 17 residues. V shed 2 bases, J shed 4 bases, and the junction held 10 bases outside the gene matches.

This clonotype has more than one count but fewer than ten. The chain recombines TRBV29-1 with TRBJ2-3; D is perhaps TRBD2 (5 bases). This CDR3 spans 14 amino acids. V shed 6 bases and J shed 3 bases, with 16 bases lying between them. The germline gives CDR1 SQVTM, CDR2 ANQGSEA. The CDR3 region has the DNA TGCAGCGTGAGTGAGGGAGACGGTACAGATACGCAGTATTTT. This translates into CSVSEGDGTDTQYF.

This clonotype was seen a handful of times. As DNA, the CDR3 is TGTGCCAGCAGTTCTGCGGGACTAGCGGGTTCCTACGAGCAGTACTTC. Its protein is CASSSAGLAGSYEQYF. V is TRBV28 and J is TRBJ2-7, with 12 bases aligning to TRBD2. CDR1 MDHEN and CDR2 SYDVKM come from the germline V gene. The CDR3 is made up of 16 amino acids. The junction had 5 bases not matched to a gene; V was cut back by 4 bases and J by 1 base. Looking up the rest from reference TRBV28 and TRBJ2-7 gives the full variable domain: DVKVTQSSRYLVKRTGEKVFLECVQDMDHENMFWYRQDPGLGLRLIYFSYDVKMKEKGDIPEGYSVSREKKERFSLILESASTNQTSMYLCASSSAGLAGSYEQYFGPGTRLTVT.